This TCR beta chain was sequenced for a study of T cell responses to AZD1222 COVID-19 vaccine. The study, taken as a whole, reports: None of the repertoires were sampled until the peak T cell response had passed. Increased Spike-specific TCR breadth and depth were observed after two AZD1222 doses. White British people made up most donors, females outnumbered males, and clonal diversity was possibly underestimated.

The assay was immunoSEQ multiplex PCR, and TCRdb's table has in-frame clones only and misses some. The sample records roughly 99,000 clones, 89% being singletons. CDR1 is SGHNT and CDR2 is YYREEE in the germline V gene (reference sequence). The ends were cut back, 6 bases at V and 4 bases at J, with 31 bases in the middle. The CDR3 contains 19 residues. With respect to this clone: What it binds is unknown.

The clonotype originates from an adult in good health. The gene calls are TRBV5-4 and TRBJ1-1; D remains unclear. This specimen consisted of peripheral blood, obtained on day 0 of AZD1222 vaccination. The CDR3 region has the DNA TGTGCCAGCACCCAGTTCCGTGGACGTAAAGGTGTGGTGGGCACTGAAGCTTTCTTT. This encodes CASTQFRGRKGVVGTEAFF.